This TCR beta chain was sequenced for a study of Graves' ophthalmopathy and Graves' hyperthyroidism. Germline-derived CDR1 and CDR2 are SGHDT and YYEEEE. The junction had 4 bases not matched to a gene; V was cut back by 2 bases and J by 4 bases. The CDR3 sequence is 15 residues long. Serum thyroxine and TRAb, along with clinical symptoms, thyroid ultrasound and orbital computed tomography, were what diagnosis relied on. Investigators amplified TCR beta CDR3 regions from RNA transcripts. First-round RT-PCR used HTBI primers; second-round multiplex PCR followed. A single record per CDR3 protein comes from TCRdb applying MiXCR to the multiplex PCR reads. The sample lists some 400,000 distinct CDR3 sequences, approximately 16% occurring once. Whole-study results and caveats: Predictions made by the model for ophthalmopathy progression reached under 71% sensitivity and 72% to 85% specificity. Blood samples also showed most expanded thyroid clonotypes exceeding 0.001 frequency.

Concerning this clonotype itself: The antigen remains unidentified.

V is TRBV5-6 and J is TRBJ2-5, with 11 bases identical to TRBD2. This TCR was recovered from a young woman with Graves' ophthalmopathy. Sequences were obtained from peripheral blood. This CDR3 is CASSFSGRAVETQYF. The CDR3 bases are TGTGCCAGCAGCTTTAGCGGGAGGGCCGTAGAGACCCAGTACTTC.